Listed below are T cell receptor beta chains from one sample, sequenced in a study of cytomegalovirus exposure and HLA in healthy donors. Method: immunoSEQ multiplex PCR; TCRdb's copy keeps in-frame clones and lacks some. The sample lists about 240,000 clones; roughly 89% were seen once. The sequenced material came from PBMCs. The source of these receptors is a man younger than 30 in good health and CMV-seronegative. Both conserved end residues are part of each CDR3. D genes are given only for firm matches. Size is omitted from some rows. Given values are once, few, many or a class for expanded clones.

j_call clone_size d_call v_call cdr3_aa cdr3_nt
TRBJ2-1 - - TRBV10-1 CASSSGGNEQFF TGCGCCAGCAGCAGCGGTGGGAATGAGCAGTTCTTC
TRBJ1-6 - - TRBV5-4 CASSSSENSPLHF TGTGCCAGCAGCTCCTCGGAGAATTCACCCCTCCACTTT
TRBJ2-7 - TRBD1 TRBV6-5 CASSYSTGEALFPQYF TGTGCCAGCAGTTACTCCACAGGGGAAGCCCTTTTCCCCCAGTACTTC
TRBJ2-7 - - TRBV7-9 CASSPSFVSQAYEQYF TGTGCCAGCAGCCCCTCCTTTGTCAGTCAGGCCTACGAGCAGTACTTC
TRBJ2-3 - - TRBV2 CASSEDGRGFSGDTQYF TGTGCCAGCAGTGAAGACGGCCGGGGGTTTTCTGGAGATACGCAGTATTTT
TRBJ2-1 once TRBD2 TRBV7-2 CASSPRLAGGTFYEQFF TGTGCCAGCAGCCCTCGTTTAGCGGGGGGCACGTTCTATGAGCAGTTCTTC
TRBJ2-7 - TRBD1 TRBV4-1 CASSQPGTGVYEQYF TGCGCCAGCAGCCAGCCCGGGACAGGGGTCTACGAGCAGTACTTC
TRBJ1-5 - - TRBV6-1 CASSESRGFGNQPQHF TGTGCCAGCAGTGAATCCCGGGGGTTTGGCAATCAGCCCCAGCATTTT
TRBJ1-2 - - TRBV7-9 CASSSQIYGYTF TGTGCCAGCAGCTCCCAAATCTATGGCTACACCTTC
TRBJ2-7 - - TRBV19 CASSAYRDSYEQYF TGTGCCAGTAGTGCCTACAGGGACTCCTACGAGCAGTACTTC
TRBJ2-3 - - TRBV2 CASISGLSPDTQYF TGTGCCAGCATAAGCGGACTATCCCCAGATACGCAGTATTTT
TRBJ2-7 once TRBD1 TRBV6-6 CASSSLPDRGYEQYF TGTGCCAGCAGTTCTCTCCCGGACAGGGGATACGAGCAGTACTTC
TRBJ1-4 once - TRBV25-1 CASCTAGNEKLFF TGTGCCAGTTGCACGGCGGGTAATGAAAAACTGTTTTTT
TRBJ2-7 - - TRBV5-1 CASSFRNREGEQYF TGCGCCAGCAGCTTCAGGAACAGGGAAGGCGAGCAGTACTTC
TRBJ2-3 - - TRBV4-3 CASSPGVSTDTQYF TGCGCCAGCAGCCCCGGGGTGAGCACAGATACGCAGTATTTT
TRBJ2-1 - TRBD2 TRBV4-1 CASSQGVSGAVDEQFF TGCGCCAGCAGCCAAGGCGTTAGCGGGGCCGTTGATGAGCAGTTCTTC
TRBJ1-2 - TRBD1 TRBV4-2 CASSQDSVNRGYGYTF TGTGCCAGCAGCCAAGATTCTGTTAACAGGGGCTATGGCTACACCTTC
TRBJ2-2 - - TRBV28 CASRTVNTGELFF TGTGCCAGCAGGACAGTGAACACCGGGGAGCTGTTTTTT
TRBJ2-7 once TRBD2 TRBV7-2 CASSPSSGGAYEQYF TGTGCCAGCAGCCCATCTAGCGGGGGAGCCTACGAGCAGTACTTC
TRBJ2-5 - TRBD2 TRBV11-2 CASSKGRGAGSETQYF TGTGCCAGCAGCAAGGGGCGGGGGGCCGGTTCAGAGACCCAGTACTTC
TRBJ2-1 - TRBD2 TRBV27 CASSLAGGPDEQFF TGTGCCAGCAGTCTAGCGGGAGGGCCGGATGAGCAGTTCTTC
TRBJ2-2 - TRBD2 TRBV15 CATKTAREAGELFF TGTGCCACAAAGACAGCCCGGGAGGCCGGGGAGCTGTTTTTT
TRBJ1-1 - - TRBV4-2 CASSQDRGSEAFF TGTGCCAGCAGCCAAGATCGGGGGTCTGAAGCTTTCTTT
TRBJ1-6 once - TRBV30 CAWNRFSSSYNSPLHF TGTGCCTGGAATCGATTTTCGAGCTCCTATAATTCACCCCTCCACTTT
TRBJ2-7 - TRBD1 TRBV30 CAWSVGQGVAEQYF TGTGCCTGGAGTGTCGGACAGGGGGTGGCCGAGCAGTACTTC
TRBJ2-7 - - TRBV30 CAWSLGGTLLALSYEQYF TGTGCCTGGAGCTTGGGGGGAACCTTGCTGGCCCTCTCCTACGAGCAGTACTTC
TRBJ1-5 - TRBD1 TRBV7-2 CASSRQGAAEPQHF TGTGCCAGCAGCCGTCAGGGGGCAGCTGAGCCCCAGCATTTT
TRBJ2-5 - - TRBV5-1 CASSPGTIQETQYF TGCGCCAGCAGCCCAGGGACAATCCAAGAGACCCAGTACTTC
TRBJ1-5 few TRBD1 TRBV19 CASNVQGSGQPQHF TGTGCCAGTAACGTACAGGGGTCGGGTCAGCCCCAGCATTTT
TRBJ2-7 - TRBD1 TRBV5-4 CASSMRQGAYEQYF TGTGCCAGCAGCATGCGACAGGGGGCCTACGAGCAGTACTTC
TRBJ1-5 few - TRBV18 CASSPQGGYGQPQHF TGTGCCAGCTCACCCCAGGGAGGGTATGGTCAGCCCCAGCATTTT
TRBJ2-1 once TRBD2 TRBV13 CASSPKFGTSGRASEQFF TGTGCCAGCAGCCCGAAATTTGGGACTAGCGGGAGGGCCTCTGAGCAGTTCTTC
TRBJ2-3 - TRBD2 TRBV13 CASSPSSGGEDTQYF TGTGCCAGCAGCCCATCAAGCGGGGGGGAAGATACGCAGTATTTT
TRBJ2-7 - - TRBV4-1 CASSQEGVLRDGDEQYF TGCGCCAGCAGCCAAGAAGGAGTTTTGCGGGATGGCGACGAGCAGTACTTC
TRBJ2-7 - TRBD1 TRBV27 CASSRGQGGAEQYF TGTGCCAGCTCCCGTGGACAGGGGGGTGCCGAGCAGTACTTC
TRBJ2-5 - TRBD1 TRBV5-8 CASSPRTGLQETQYF TGTGCCAGCAGCCCTAGGACAGGCCTCCAAGAGACCCAGTACTTC
TRBJ2-7 - - TRBV4-3 CASSQAQSYEQYF TGCGCCAGCAGCCAGGCCCAGTCCTACGAGCAGTACTTC
TRBJ2-1 - - TRBV13 CASSLLGGPNNEQFF TGTGCCAGCAGCCTATTGGGGGGGCCAAACAATGAGCAGTTCTTC
TRBJ2-7 - TRBD2 TRBV18 CASAQGLENEQYF TGTGCCAGCGCCCAAGGACTAGAAAACGAGCAGTACTTC
TRBJ1-2 - - TRBV2 CASREDSHYGYTF TGTGCCAGCAGAGAGGACAGCCACTATGGCTACACCTTC
TRBJ2-1 - TRBD2 TRBV29-1 CSVAGLAGYEQFF TGCAGCGTGGCGGGACTAGCGGGTTATGAGCAGTTCTTC
TRBJ2-7 few TRBD2 TRBV6-4 CASSVVAGASYEQYF TGTGCCAGCAGTGTCGTAGCGGGGGCTTCCTACGAGCAGTACTTC
TRBJ1-2 - TRBD1 TRBV5-1 CASSPGQGYGYTF TGCGCCAGCAGCCCGGGACAGGGATATGGCTACACCTTC
TRBJ1-2 - TRBD1 TRBV25-1 CASSPRGQGADGYTF TGTGCCAGCAGCCCCCGGGGACAGGGGGCGGATGGCTACACCTTC
TRBJ2-3 - - TRBV29-1 CSVAEVGTQYF TGCAGCGTTGCGGAGGTCGGTACGCAGTATTTT
TRBJ2-5 - TRBD1 TRBV4-3 CASSPWTGGGQETQYF TGCGCCAGCAGCCCGTGGACAGGGGGAGGGCAAGAGACCCAGTACTTC